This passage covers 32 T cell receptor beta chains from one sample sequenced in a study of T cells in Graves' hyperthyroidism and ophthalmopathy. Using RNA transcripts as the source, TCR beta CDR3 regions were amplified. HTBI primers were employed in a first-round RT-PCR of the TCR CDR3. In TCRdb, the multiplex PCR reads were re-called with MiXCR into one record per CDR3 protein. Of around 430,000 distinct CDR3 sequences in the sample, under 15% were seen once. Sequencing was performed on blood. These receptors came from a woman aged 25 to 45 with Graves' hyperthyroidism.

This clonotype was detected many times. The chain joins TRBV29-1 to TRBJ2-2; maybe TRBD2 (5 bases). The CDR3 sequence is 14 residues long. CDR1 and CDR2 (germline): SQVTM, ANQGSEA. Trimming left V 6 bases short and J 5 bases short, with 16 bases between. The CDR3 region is CSVGTSVVTGELFF. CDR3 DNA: TGCAGCGTCGGTACTAGTGTGGTTACCGGGGAGCTGTTTTTT.

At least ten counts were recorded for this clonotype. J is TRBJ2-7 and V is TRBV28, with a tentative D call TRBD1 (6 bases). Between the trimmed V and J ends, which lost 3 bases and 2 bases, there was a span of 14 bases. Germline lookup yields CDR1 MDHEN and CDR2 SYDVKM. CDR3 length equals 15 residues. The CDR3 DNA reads TGTGCCAGCAGTTTCCACCGGGACATCCCCTACGAGCAGTACTTC. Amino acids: CASSFHRDIPYEQYF.

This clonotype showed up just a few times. This CDR3 is CASSLDNRPNEKLFF. The CDR3 DNA reads TGTGCCAGCAGCTTAGATAACAGACCTAATGAAAAACTGTTTTTT. The chain has TRBV11-2 and TRBJ1-4; D remains ambiguous. V was trimmed by 0 bases and J by 3 bases, leaving 8 bases between them. Per germline, CDR1 SGHAT and CDR2 FQNNGV. The CDR3 has 15 residues.

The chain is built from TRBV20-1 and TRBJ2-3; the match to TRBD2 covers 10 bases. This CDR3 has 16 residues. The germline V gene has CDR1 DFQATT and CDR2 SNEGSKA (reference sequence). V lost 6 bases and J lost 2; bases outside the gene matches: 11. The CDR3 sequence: CSAASGRAGVTDTQYF. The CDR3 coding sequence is TGCAGTGCGGCCAGCGGGAGGGCCGGGGTCACAGATACGCAGTATTTT.

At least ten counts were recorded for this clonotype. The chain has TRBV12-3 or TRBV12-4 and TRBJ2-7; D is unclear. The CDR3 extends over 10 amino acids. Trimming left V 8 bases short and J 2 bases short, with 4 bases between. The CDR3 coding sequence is TGTGCCAGCGGAACCTACGAGCAGTACTTC. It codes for CASGTYEQYF.

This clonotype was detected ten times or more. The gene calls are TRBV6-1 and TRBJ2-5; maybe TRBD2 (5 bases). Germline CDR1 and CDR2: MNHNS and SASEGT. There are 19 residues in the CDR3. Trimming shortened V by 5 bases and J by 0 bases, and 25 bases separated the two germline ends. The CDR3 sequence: CASSPGHRRRGGYQETQYF. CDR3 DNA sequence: TGTGCCAGCAGTCCTGGGCATCGGAGGCGAGGAGGTTACCAAGAGACCCAGTACTTC.

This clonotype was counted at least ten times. The CDR3 region has the DNA TGTGCCAGCAGTCTCAGGGGACAGAGCTCTGGAAACACCATATATTTT. It yields the protein CASSLRGQSSGNTIYF. The chain combines TRBV3-1 with TRBJ1-3; 7 bases are a match to TRBD1. This CDR3 region has 16 residues. The junction had 8 bases not matched to a gene; V was cut back by 6 bases and J by 0 bases. From germline, CDR1 is LGHDT and CDR2 YNNKEL (reference sequence).

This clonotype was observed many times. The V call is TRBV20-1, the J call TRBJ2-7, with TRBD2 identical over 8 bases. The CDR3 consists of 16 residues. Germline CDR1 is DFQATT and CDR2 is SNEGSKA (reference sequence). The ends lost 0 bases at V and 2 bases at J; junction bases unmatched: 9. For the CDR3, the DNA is TGCAGTGCTAGAGATTTTGGCGGGAGGACCCCCTACGAGCAGTACTTC. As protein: CSARDFGGRTPYEQYF.

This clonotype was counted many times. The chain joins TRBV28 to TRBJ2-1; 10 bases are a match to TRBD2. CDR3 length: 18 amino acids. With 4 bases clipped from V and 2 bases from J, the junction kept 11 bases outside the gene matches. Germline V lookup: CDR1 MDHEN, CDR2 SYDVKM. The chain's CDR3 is CASSSALAGGSPYNEQFF. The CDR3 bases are TGTGCCAGCAGTTCCGCCTTAGCGGGAGGTTCCCCCTACAATGAGCAGTTCTTC.

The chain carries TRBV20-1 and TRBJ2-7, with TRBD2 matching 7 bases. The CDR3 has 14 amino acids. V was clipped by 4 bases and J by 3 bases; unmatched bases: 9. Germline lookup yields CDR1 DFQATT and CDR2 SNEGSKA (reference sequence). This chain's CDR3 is CSATERGSLYEQYF. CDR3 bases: TGCAGTGCTACCGAGCGGGGTTCTCTCTACGAGCAGTACTTC.

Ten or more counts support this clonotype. The CDR3, as DNA: TGCAGTGCTATCACGGTAGGGAGATCCGAGCAGTACTTC. It yields the protein CSAITVGRSEQYF. The chain links TRBV20-1 to TRBJ2-7; possible D gene TRBD2, 5 bases. The CDR3 consists of 13 residues. Germline loops: CDR1 DFQATT, CDR2 SNEGSKA (reference sequence). The V gene lost 4 bases and the J gene lost 6 bases, with 16 bases spanning the gap.

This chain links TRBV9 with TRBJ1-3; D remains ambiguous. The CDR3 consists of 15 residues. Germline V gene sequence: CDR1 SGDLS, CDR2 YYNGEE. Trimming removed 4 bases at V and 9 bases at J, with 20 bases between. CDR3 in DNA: TGTGCCAGCAGCCCGACCCCCGGGAACGGGATCACCATATATTTT. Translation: CASSPTPGNGITIYF.

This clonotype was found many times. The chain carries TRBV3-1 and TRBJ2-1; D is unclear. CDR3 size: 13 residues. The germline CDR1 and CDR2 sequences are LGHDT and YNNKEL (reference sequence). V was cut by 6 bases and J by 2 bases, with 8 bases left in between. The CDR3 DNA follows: TGTGCCAGCAGGCAGGACCCCTACAATGAGCAGTTCTTC. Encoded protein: CASRQDPYNEQFF.

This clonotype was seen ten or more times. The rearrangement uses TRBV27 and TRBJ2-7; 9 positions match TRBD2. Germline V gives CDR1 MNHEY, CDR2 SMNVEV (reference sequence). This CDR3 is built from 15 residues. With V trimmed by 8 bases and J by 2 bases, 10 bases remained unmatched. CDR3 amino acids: CASRSLAGGAYEQYF. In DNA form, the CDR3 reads TGTGCCAGCCGTTCCCTTGCGGGAGGGGCCTACGAGCAGTACTTC.

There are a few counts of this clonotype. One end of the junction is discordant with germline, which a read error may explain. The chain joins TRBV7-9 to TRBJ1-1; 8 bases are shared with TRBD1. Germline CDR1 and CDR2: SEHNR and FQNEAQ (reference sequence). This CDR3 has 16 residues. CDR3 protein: CASSFTGGGMNTEAFF. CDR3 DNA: TGTGCCAGCAGCTTTACAGGGGGGGGAATGAACACCGAAGCTTTCTTT.

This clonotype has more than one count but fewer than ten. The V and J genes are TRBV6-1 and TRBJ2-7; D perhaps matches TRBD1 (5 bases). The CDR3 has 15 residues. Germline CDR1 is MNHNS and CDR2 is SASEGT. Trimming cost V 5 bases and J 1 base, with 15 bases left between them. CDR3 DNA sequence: TGTGCCAGCAGTCCGACAGCGATAAGGTCCTACGAGCAGTACTTC. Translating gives CASSPTAIRSYEQYF.

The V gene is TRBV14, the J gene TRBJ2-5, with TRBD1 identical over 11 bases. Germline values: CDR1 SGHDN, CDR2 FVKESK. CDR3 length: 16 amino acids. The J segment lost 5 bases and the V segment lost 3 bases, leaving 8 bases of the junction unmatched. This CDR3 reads CASSHAGTGGSETQYF. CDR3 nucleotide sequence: TGTGCCAGCAGCCATGCCGGGACAGGGGGGTCGGAGACCCAGTACTTC.

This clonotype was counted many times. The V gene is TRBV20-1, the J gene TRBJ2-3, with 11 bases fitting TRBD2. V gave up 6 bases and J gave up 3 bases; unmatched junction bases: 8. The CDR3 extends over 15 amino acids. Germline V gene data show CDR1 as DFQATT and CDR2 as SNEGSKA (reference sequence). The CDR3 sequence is CSAPTSGTATDTQYF. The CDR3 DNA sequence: TGCAGTGCCCCGACTAGCGGGACGGCAACAGATACGCAGTATTTT.

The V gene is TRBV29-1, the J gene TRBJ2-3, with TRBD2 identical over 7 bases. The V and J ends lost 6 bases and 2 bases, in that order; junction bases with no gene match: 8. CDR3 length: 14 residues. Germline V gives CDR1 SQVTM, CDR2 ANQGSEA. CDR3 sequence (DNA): TGCAGCGTGGCGGGGGAGAAAGACACAGATACGCAGTATTTT. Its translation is CSVAGEKDTDTQYF.

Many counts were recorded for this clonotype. This chain's CDR3 is CASSLTSGTYNEQFF. Written as DNA, the CDR3 is TGTGCCAGCAGTTTAACTAGCGGGACCTACAATGAGCAGTTCTTC. The chain uses TRBV28 and TRBJ2-1; 10 bases map to TRBD2. V trimming: 2 bases; J trimming: 2 bases; junction bases outside the gene matches: 0. CDR3 length: 15 amino acids. Germline CDR1 and CDR2: MDHEN and SYDVKM.

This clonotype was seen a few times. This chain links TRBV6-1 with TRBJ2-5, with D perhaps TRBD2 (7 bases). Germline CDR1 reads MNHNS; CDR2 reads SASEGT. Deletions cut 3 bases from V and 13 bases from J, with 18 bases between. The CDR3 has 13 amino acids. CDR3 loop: CASSEGGPGYTYF. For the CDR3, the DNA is TGTGCCAGCAGTGAGGGGGGGCCCGGGTACACGTACTTC.

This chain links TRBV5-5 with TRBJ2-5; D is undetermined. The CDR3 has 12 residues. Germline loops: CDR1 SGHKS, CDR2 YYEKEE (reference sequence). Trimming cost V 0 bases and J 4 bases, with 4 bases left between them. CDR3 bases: TGTGCCAGCAGCTTGGGTTCAGAGACCCAGTACTTC. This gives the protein CASSLGSETQYF.

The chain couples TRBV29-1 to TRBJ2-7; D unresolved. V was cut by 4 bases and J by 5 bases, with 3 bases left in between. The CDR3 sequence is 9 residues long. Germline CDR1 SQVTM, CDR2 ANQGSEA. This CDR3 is CSVVDEQYF. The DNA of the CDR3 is TGCAGCGTTGTAGACGAGCAGTACTTC.

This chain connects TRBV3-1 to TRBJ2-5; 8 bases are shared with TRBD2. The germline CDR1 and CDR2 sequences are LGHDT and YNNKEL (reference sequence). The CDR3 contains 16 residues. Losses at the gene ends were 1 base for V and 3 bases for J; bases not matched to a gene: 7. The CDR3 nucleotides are TGTGCCAGCAGCCAAGCGGGGGGGGGACTAGAAGAGACCCAGTACTTC. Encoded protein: CASSQAGGGLEETQYF.

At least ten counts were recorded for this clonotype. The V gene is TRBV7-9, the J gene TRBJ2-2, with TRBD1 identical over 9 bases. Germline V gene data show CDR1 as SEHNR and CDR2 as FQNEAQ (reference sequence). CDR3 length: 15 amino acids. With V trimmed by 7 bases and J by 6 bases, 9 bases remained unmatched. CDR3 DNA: TGTGCCAGCACGGGACAGGGCTTTAGCGCCGGGGAGCTGTTTTTT. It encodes CASTGQGFSAGELFF.

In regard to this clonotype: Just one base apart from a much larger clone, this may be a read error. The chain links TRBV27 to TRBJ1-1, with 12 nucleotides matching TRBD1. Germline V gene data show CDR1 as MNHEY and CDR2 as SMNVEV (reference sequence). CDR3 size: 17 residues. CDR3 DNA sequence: TGTGCCAGCATGTCCCCTGGGACAGGGGGCCTGAACACTGAAGCTTTATTT. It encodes CASMSPGTGGLNTEALF.

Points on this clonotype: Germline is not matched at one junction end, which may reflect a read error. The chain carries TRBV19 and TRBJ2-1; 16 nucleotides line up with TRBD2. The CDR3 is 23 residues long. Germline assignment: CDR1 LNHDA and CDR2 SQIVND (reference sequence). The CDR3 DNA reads TGTGTCAGTAGTTTAAGACAGGACCTAAAACCGGGACTAGCGGGAGGGCGAAACAATGAGCAGTTCTTC. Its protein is CVSSLRQDLKPGLAGGRNNEQFF.

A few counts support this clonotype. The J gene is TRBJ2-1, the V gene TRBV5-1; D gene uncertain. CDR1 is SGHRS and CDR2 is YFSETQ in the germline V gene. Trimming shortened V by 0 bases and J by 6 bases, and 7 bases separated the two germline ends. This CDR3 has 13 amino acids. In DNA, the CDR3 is TGCGCCAGCAGCTTGGGGTTCGCCAATGAGCAGTTCTTC. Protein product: CASSLGFANEQFF.

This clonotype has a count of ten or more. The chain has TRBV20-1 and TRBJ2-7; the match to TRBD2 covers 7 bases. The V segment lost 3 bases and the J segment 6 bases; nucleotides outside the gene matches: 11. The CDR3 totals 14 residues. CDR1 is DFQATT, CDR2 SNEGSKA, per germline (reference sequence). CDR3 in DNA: TGCAGTGCTAGGGTAGCGGGTTACCTCCCCGAGCAGTACTTC. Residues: CSARVAGYLPEQYF.

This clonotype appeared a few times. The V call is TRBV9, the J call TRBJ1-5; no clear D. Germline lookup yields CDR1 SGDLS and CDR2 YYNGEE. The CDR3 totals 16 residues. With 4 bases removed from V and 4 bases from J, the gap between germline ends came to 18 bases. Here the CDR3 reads CASSPPDKITNQPQHF. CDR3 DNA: TGTGCCAGCAGCCCCCCCGACAAGATTACAAATCAGCCCCAGCATTTT.

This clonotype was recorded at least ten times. CDR3 sequence: CASSRLPTDTQYF. The CDR3 region has the DNA TGTGCCAGCAGCCGACTGCCCACAGATACGCAGTATTTT. The chain joins TRBV7-3 to TRBJ2-3; D not resolved. CDR1 is SGHTA, CDR2 FQGTGA, per germline. The CDR3 consists of 13 residues. The germline V and J ends were trimmed by 5 bases and 2 bases, with 8 bases remaining between them.

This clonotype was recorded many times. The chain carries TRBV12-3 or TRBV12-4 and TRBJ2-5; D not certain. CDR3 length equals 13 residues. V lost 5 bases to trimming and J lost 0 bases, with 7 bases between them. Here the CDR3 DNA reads TGTGCCAGCAGTCAAGCACACCAAGAGACCCAGTACTTC. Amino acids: CASSQAHQETQYF.